This is a list of T cell receptor beta chains from one sample in a study of CD8+ T cells in alopecia areata. Produced via immunoSEQ multiplex PCR; TCRdb's table is partial and in-frame only. The data show 75,000 to 100,000 clones, 41% seen once. What was sequenced was CD4+ T cells sorted from blood. These receptors were collected from a human donor with alopecia areata. The CDR3 runs from the conserved cysteine through the conserved F or W. A D gene is named only where the DNA matches it firmly. Only part of the rows carry a size: once, few, many, or a class if the clone is expanded.

d_call j_call v_call clone_size cdr3_nt cdr3_aa
TRBD1 TRBJ2-7 TRBV28 NA TGTGCCATCCGTCAGCCGGGGACAGGGGGTTACGAGCAGTACTTC CAIRQPGTGGYEQYF
NA TRBJ2-1 TRBV4-1 NA TGCGCCAGCAGCCGTCCGGGACCCCCGAAGTTCTTC CASSRPGPPKFF
TRBD1 TRBJ2-5 TRBV7-8 NA TGTGCCAGCAGCCGAGGACCGGGACAGCGAGAGACCCAGTACTTC CASSRGPGQRETQYF
TRBD2 TRBJ2-7 TRBV7-2 NA TGTGCCAGCAGCCTAGGGGCGGGACTAGCGGGCCACGAGCAGTACTTC CASSLGAGLAGHEQYF
NA TRBJ1-1 TRBV7-2 many TGTGCCAGCAGCTTATATCCACGAAACACTGAAGCTTTCTTT CASSLYPRNTEAFF
NA TRBJ1-2 TRBV5-1 once TGCGCCAGCAGCCGCGCTCAGACACCGGGGAACTGGGGCTACACCTTC CASSRAQTPGNWGYTF
NA TRBJ2-5 TRBV30 NA TGTGCCTGGAGCCTAGCAAGGGGGGAGCAGTACTTC CAWSLARGEQYF
NA TRBJ2-6 TRBV7-3 NA TGTGCCAGCAGCTTAAGCTCTGGGGCCAACGTCCTGACTTTC CASSLSSGANVLTF
NA TRBJ2-2 TRBV28 few TGTGCCAGCAGTTTTGTTCGTGGGAGAAGCGGCACCGGGGAGCTGTTTTTT CASSFVRGRSGTGELFF
NA TRBJ2-5 TRBV30 NA TGTGCCTGGAGTAAGGGCAACAAAGAGACCCAGTACTTC CAWSKGNKETQYF
NA TRBJ1-3 TRBV29-1 NA TGCAGCGTTGAGCGGACAGCGGGTGGAAACACCATATATTTT CSVERTAGGNTIYF
NA TRBJ1-4 TRBV30 NA TGTGCCTGGAGTGTGGCGGGGAGGGCTAATGAAAAACTGTTTTTT CAWSVAGRANEKLFF
NA TRBJ2-7 TRBV29-1 NA TGCGCCGGGGGCAGGGAGGCCTACGAGCAGTACTTC CAGGREAYEQYF
TRBD2 TRBJ2-1 TRBV9 NA TGTGCCAGCAGCGGGACTAGCGTCGCCCTCGGCCTATACAATGAGCAGTTCTTC CASSGTSVALGLYNEQFF
TRBD2 TRBJ2-7 TRBV5-1 NA TGCGCCAGCAGCGCGGCTAGCGGCCCCTACGAGCAGTACTTC CASSAASGPYEQYF
NA TRBJ2-7 TRBV4-3 NA TGCGCCAGCAGCCAAGGGGGCTCCTACGAGCAGTACTTC CASSQGGSYEQYF
NA TRBJ2-7 TRBV7-9 NA TGTGCCAGCAGCTTAGGGCCCGAGCAGTACTTC CASSLGPEQYF
TRBD1 TRBJ1-5 TRBV29-1 NA TGCAGCGCCGGGGACAGGACCAATCAGCCCCAGCATTTT CSAGDRTNQPQHF
NA TRBJ2-1 TRBV18 NA TGTGCCAGCTCACCGGGACGGAACAATGAGCAGTTCTTC CASSPGRNNEQFF
NA TRBJ2-7 TRBV7-2 NA TGTGCCAGCAGCTTAGGGGGAGGAGGCGTATCAGAGCAGTACTTC CASSLGGGGVSEQYF
NA TRBJ1-1 TRBV30 NA TGTGCCTGGAGTGTAGGCCAGTTGAACACTGAAGCTTTCTTT CAWSVGQLNTEAFF
NA TRBJ2-5 TRBV29-1 NA TGCAGCGTTGATACGGCCAAATCCCAAGAGACCCAGTACTTC CSVDTAKSQETQYF
TRBD1 TRBJ1-5 TRBV19 few TGTGCCAGTAGTGATGGGACAGGGACTTGGTATGGCAATCAGCCCCAGCATTTT CASSDGTGTWYGNQPQHF
TRBD1 TRBJ1-2 TRBV7-2 few TGTGCCAGCAGCTTAAGACAGGGTAGGGGCTACACCTTC CASSLRQGRGYTF
NA TRBJ2-1 TRBV6-6 NA TGTGCCAGCGGTGGTTTCGGGACAAGGAGGAGGAATGAGCAGTTCTTC CASGGFGTRRRNEQFF
NA TRBJ2-7 TRBV29-1 NA TGCAGCGTTGCCCCCGCCGGGACACACAGTGGATACGAGCAGTACTTC CSVAPAGTHSGYEQYF
NA TRBJ1-2 TRBV2 NA TGTGCCAGCGGACAACCTAACTATGGCTACACCTTC CASGQPNYGYTF
TRBD1 TRBJ2-7 TRBV4-3 few TGCGCCAGCAGCCAAGCACAGGGGATCCACGAGCAGTACTTC CASSQAQGIHEQYF
NA TRBJ2-7 TRBV5-1 few TGCGCCAGCAGCTTGGAGTACGCGGGACGGGGGTCCTACGAGCAGTACTTC CASSLEYAGRGSYEQYF
NA TRBJ2-7 TRBV20-1 NA TGCAGTGCAGGGGAAGACGAGCAGTACTTC CSAGEDEQYF
NA TRBJ1-1 TRBV5-4 NA TGTGCCAGCAGCTGGACCGGGACAACCAACACTGAAGCTTTCTTT CASSWTGTTNTEAFF
TRBD2 TRBJ2-5 TRBV7-2 NA TGTGCCAGCATCCCGAGCGGGACCCCCGGGGAGACCCAGTACTTC CASIPSGTPGETQYF
TRBD1 TRBJ2-5 TRBV2 NA TGTGCCAGCAGCCGACAGGGCCAAGAGACCCAGTACTTC CASSRQGQETQYF
TRBD2 TRBJ2-3 TRBV5-4 few TGTGCCAGCAGCTTGGAGTACGAGGCTAGCGGGGGAAGAGATACGCAGTATTTT CASSLEYEASGGRDTQYF
NA TRBJ1-6 TRBV29-1 few TGCAGCGTTGGGACCTATGGATCACCCCTCCACTTT CSVGTYGSPLHF
NA TRBJ2-3 TRBV5-1 NA TGCGCCAGCAGCTTGGACCCACTCACAGATACGCAGTATTTT CASSLDPLTDTQYF
TRBD1 TRBJ2-7 TRBV6-6 NA TGTGCCAGCAGACCTGGACAGGGTGGGGATTACGAGCAGTACTTC CASRPGQGGDYEQYF
TRBD1 TRBJ1-2 TRBV28 few TGTGCCAGCAGTTCCTCTACAGGGGTCGGAATGAACTATGGCTACACCTTC CASSSSTGVGMNYGYTF
NA TRBJ1-5 TRBV30 NA TGTGCCTGGAGTGTACTGACAGAAAATCAGCCCCAGCATTTT CAWSVLTENQPQHF
NA TRBJ2-3 TRBV5-1 NA TGCGCCAGCAGCTTGGTCTTAACGGATACGCAGTATTTT CASSLVLTDTQYF
NA TRBJ2-2 TRBV29-1 NA TGCAGCGTTGAACCCCTTAGGGGAAACACCGGGGAGCTGTTTTTT CSVEPLRGNTGELFF
NA TRBJ2-7 TRBV2 few TGTGCCAGCAGTGAAGCCGCGGGGAAGCAGTACTTC CASSEAAGKQYF
NA TRBJ1-2 TRBV4-2 NA TGTGCCAGCAGCCAAGCCGGCCATCCTCTCAACCCCGGGGGCTACACCTTC CASSQAGHPLNPGGYTF
TRBD2 TRBJ2-7 TRBV27 NA TGTGCCAGCAGTTTAGGGCGCGGGAGGTCCTACGAGCAGTACTTC CASSLGRGRSYEQYF
TRBD1 TRBJ2-3 TRBV30 few TGTGCCTGGAGTCCGGGACAGATGACAGATACGCAGTATTTT CAWSPGQMTDTQYF
NA TRBJ2-7 TRBV7-6 few TGTGCCAGCAGCCCGAGCCGGGGATACGAGCAGTACTTC CASSPSRGYEQYF
NA TRBJ2-7 TRBV5-1 NA TGCGCCAGCAGCTCCCTAGTCGGACCCAACTACGAGCAGTACTTC CASSSLVGPNYEQYF
NA TRBJ2-1 TRBV2 NA TGTGCCAGCAGTGAATTAGATTCGCTCTCGAAGTGGTTCTTC CASSELDSLSKWFF
TRBD1 TRBJ2-1 TRBV4-2 few TGTGCCAGCAGCCTTGGGGGACAGACCTACAATGAGCAGTTCTTC CASSLGGQTYNEQFF
NA TRBJ2-5 TRBV27 NA TGTGCCAGCAGTTTATCGGCCTCGGAGACCCAGTACTTC CASSLSASETQYF
NA TRBJ1-1 TRBV5-6 NA TGTGCCAGCAGCGGGACCCGATCAGGCCCCGAAGCTTTCTTT CASSGTRSGPEAFF
NA TRBJ2-7 TRBV14 NA TGTGCCAGCAGCCCGAGCGGGCCGCCGTACGAGCAGTACTTC CASSPSGPPYEQYF
TRBD1 TRBJ2-1 TRBV20-1 few TGCAGTGCCACATCCGGGACAGGGGAGTTCTTC CSATSGTGEFF
NA TRBJ1-6 TRBV6-1 NA TGTGCCAGCAGTGTACAGGGACATGGGTCACCCCTCCACTTT CASSVQGHGSPLHF